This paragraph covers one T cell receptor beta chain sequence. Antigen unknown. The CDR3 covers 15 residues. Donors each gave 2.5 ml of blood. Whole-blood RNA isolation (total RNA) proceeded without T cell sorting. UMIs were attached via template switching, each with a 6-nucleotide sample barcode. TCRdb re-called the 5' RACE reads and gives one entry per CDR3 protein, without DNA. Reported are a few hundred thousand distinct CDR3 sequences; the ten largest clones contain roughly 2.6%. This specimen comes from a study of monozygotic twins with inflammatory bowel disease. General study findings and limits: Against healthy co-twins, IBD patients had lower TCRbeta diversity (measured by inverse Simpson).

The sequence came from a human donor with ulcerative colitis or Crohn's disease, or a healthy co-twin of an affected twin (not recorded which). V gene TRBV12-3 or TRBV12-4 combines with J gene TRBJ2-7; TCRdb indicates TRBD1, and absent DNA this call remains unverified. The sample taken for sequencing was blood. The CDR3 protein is CASSPPVGVFYEQYF.